Listed below are T cell receptor beta chains from one sample, sequenced in a study of blood T cell repertoires in COVID-19. Assay: immunoSEQ multiplex PCR; the TCRdb copy retains only in-frame clones and omits some. The table shows 240,000 or so clones, with about 80% occurring only once. Sample: peripheral blood. These receptors all come from a man aged 25 to 40 who had recovered from COVID-19. The CDR3 runs from the conserved cysteine through the conserved F or W. D genes are given only for firm matches. Some rows have no size entry. The others give once, few or many, or a class for an expanded clone.

d_gene: TRBD1; j_gene: TRBJ1-1; abundance: .; v_gene: TRBV2; CDR3nt: TGTGCCAGCAGAGGGGACAGCGGGGAAGCTTTCTTT; CDR3aa: CASRGDSGEAFF
d_gene: .; j_gene: TRBJ2-3; abundance: .; v_gene: TRBV11-2; CDR3nt: TGTGCCAGCAGCTTATACGGAGGGGCGAGGACAGATACGCAGTATTTT; CDR3aa: CASSLYGGARTDTQYF
d_gene: .; j_gene: TRBJ2-1; abundance: .; v_gene: TRBV10-3; CDR3nt: TGTGCCATCAGTGAGAAAAGGGAGTTAAATGAGCAGTTCTTC; CDR3aa: CAISEKRELNEQFF
d_gene: TRBD1; j_gene: TRBJ1-1; abundance: .; v_gene: TRBV18; CDR3nt: TGTGCCAGCTCACCATTCGTGGGACAGGGTATGAACACTGAAGCTTTCTTT; CDR3aa: CASSPFVGQGMNTEAFF
d_gene: .; j_gene: TRBJ1-1; abundance: .; v_gene: TRBV28; CDR3nt: TGTGCCAGCAGTCGGGGGTGGACTGAAGCTTTCTTT; CDR3aa: CASSRGWTEAFF
d_gene: .; j_gene: TRBJ2-5; abundance: .; v_gene: TRBV6-5; CDR3nt: TGTGCCAGCAGTCCACGGGTGGGCAGGACGGGAACCCAGTACTTC; CDR3aa: CASSPRVGRTGTQYF
d_gene: .; j_gene: TRBJ1-1; abundance: .; v_gene: TRBV5-5; CDR3nt: TGTGCCAGCAGCTCGTGGACAGCGAACACTGAAGCTTTCTTT; CDR3aa: CASSSWTANTEAFF
d_gene: .; j_gene: TRBJ1-4; abundance: .; v_gene: TRBV19; CDR3nt: TGTGCCAGTAATCCATCTCCGAGAGGGAAACTGTTTTTT; CDR3aa: CASNPSPRGKLFF
d_gene: TRBD1; j_gene: TRBJ1-2; abundance: .; v_gene: TRBV13; CDR3nt: TGTGCCAGCAGCATTAACAGGGGTGGATACTATGGCTACACCTTC; CDR3aa: CASSINRGGYYGYTF
d_gene: TRBD2; j_gene: TRBJ2-5; abundance: .; v_gene: TRBV10-1; CDR3nt: TGCGCCAGCAGGGGGGGGGAGACCCAGTACTTC; CDR3aa: CASRGGETQYF
d_gene: .; j_gene: TRBJ2-2; abundance: .; v_gene: TRBV9; CDR3nt: TGTGCCAGCAGCGTAGAACAGGAAATCGGGGAGCTGTTTTTT; CDR3aa: CASSVEQEIGELFF
d_gene: .; j_gene: TRBJ1-6; abundance: .; v_gene: TRBV11-2; CDR3nt: TGTGCCAGCAGAAGCCTATCCCAGGGTAGCTCCTATAATTCACCCCTCCACTTT; CDR3aa: CASRSLSQGSSYNSPLHF
d_gene: .; j_gene: TRBJ1-1; abundance: .; v_gene: TRBV5-6; CDR3nt: TGTGCCAGCAGCTTGGTGGGTCAGGGCGCTGAAGCTTTCTTT; CDR3aa: CASSLVGQGAEAFF
d_gene: TRBD2; j_gene: TRBJ2-3; abundance: .; v_gene: TRBV11-2; CDR3nt: TGTGCCAGCAGTTTCAGCGGGGTAGATACGCAGTATTTT; CDR3aa: CASSFSGVDTQYF
d_gene: .; j_gene: TRBJ2-7; abundance: .; v_gene: TRBV18; CDR3nt: TGTGCCAGCTCACCAGGGGGCGGTGAGCAGTACTTC; CDR3aa: CASSPGGGEQYF
d_gene: TRBD1; j_gene: TRBJ1-6; abundance: many; v_gene: TRBV19; CDR3nt: TGTGCCAGTAGCGACAGGGGGGATAATTCACCCCTCCACTTT; CDR3aa: CASSDRGDNSPLHF
d_gene: .; j_gene: TRBJ1-5; abundance: few; v_gene: TRBV6-4; CDR3nt: TGTGCCAGCAGTCCTAACAGCAATCAGCCCCAGCATTTT; CDR3aa: CASSPNSNQPQHF
d_gene: .; j_gene: TRBJ1-6; abundance: .; v_gene: TRBV28; CDR3nt: TGTGCCAGCACCCCACCGAGGCGCTCCTATAATTCACCCCTCCACTTT; CDR3aa: CASTPPRRSYNSPLHF
d_gene: TRBD2; j_gene: TRBJ2-5; abundance: once; v_gene: TRBV6-5; CDR3nt: TGTGCCAGCAGTTTCCGTGGGGGGGGAGAGACCCAGTACTTC; CDR3aa: CASSFRGGGETQYF